Here is one T cell receptor (beta chain) with its context. Its target is not known. The junction does not match germline at one end; this may be a read error. This entry is derived from a study of blood T cells in healthy people across ages. The CDR3 spans 15 residues. Germline assignment: CDR1 SGHRS and CDR2 YFSETQ. Sample-barcoded 5' priming and a J-beta primer mix drove a second PCR of 7 to 11 cycles. Every single cDNA molecule received a tag from a template-switch adaptor with 12 random nucleotides. Via MiXCR, TCRdb re-called the 5' RACE reads, giving one row per CDR3 protein. The sample has roughly 680,000 distinct CDR3 sequences; under 25% are singletons. The study's findings and limits: Long-lived and aged donors differed, with more naive CD4+ cells and higher diversity in the long-lived.

The chain carries TRBV5-1 and TRBJ2-3; weak D call: TRBD1 (6 bases). Sequencing used blood. The receptor's source is a man aged 70-80 years in good health. The CDR3 here is CAGSLWDTDKDTQYF. CDR3 bases: TGCGCCGGCAGCTTGTGGGACACAGACAAAGATACGCAGTATTTT.